Listed below are T cell receptor beta chains from one sample, sequenced in a study of T-cell reconstitution after alpha-beta-depleted transplantation in children. TCRdb called the PCR reads again in MiXCR, with one record for every CDR3 protein. This repertoire shows roughly 790,000 distinct CDR3 sequences, less than 20% found once; its top ten account for approximately 5%. The specimen was PBMCs, mostly from graft donor cells, collected 360 days after TCRalphabeta/CD19-depleted stem cell transplant. These receptors were taken from a male patient aged 10-17 years who had a stem cell transplant for acute lymphoblastic leukemia, so the T cells may come from the graft donor. The conserved cysteine and the conserved F or W are not part of the CDR3 here. Not every row has a clone size; where given, it reads once, few, many or a size class.

.,TRBV20-1,SARVGTSVSYNEQF
few,TRBV6-6,ASSWVPYEQY
.,TRBV2,ASSKSGTKYEQY
few,TRBV19,AGFAREAYTDTQY
few,TRBV11-1,ASSDPGLINEKLF
.,TRBV7-9,ASSSPRQGKRYEQY
.,TRBV25-1,ASSEFRRGNEQF
few,TRBV4-2,ASSQDGSDTYNEQF
few,TRBV5-1,ASSPGTVPYGYT
many,TRBV15,ATSKEGGVRETQY
.,TRBV30,AWTKSGGRSYNEQF
few,TRBV7-3,ASSPKGTGGRTEAF
many,TRBV4-2,ASSQEYYSSSGANVLT
few,TRBV20-1,SAYGDRAGANVLT
few,TRBV7-9,ASTTGWRETQY
many,TRBV29-1,SVDVLDTRSYNEQF
.,TRBV5-6,ASRRRGLNTEAF
few,TRBV4-1,ASGLWGTTNEQF
few,TRBV10-3,AIGGASSYNEQF
few,TRBV12-3/TRBV12-4,ASSLIGGSPLH
few,TRBV7-3,ASSLRGTGRTGELF
.,TRBV27,ASSSETGYSGASVLT
few,TRBV4-1,ASSRRSGASTDTQY
.,TRBV7-3,ASSLKTPGGRAATGELF
once,TRBV20-1,SASRLAGVAQS
.,TRBV7-9,ASSVTSGETQY
few,TRBV9,ASSVDGTPNTGELF
.,TRBV6-1,ASSPPVPGINEQF
.,TRBV4-2,ASRSWREEYQETQY
many,TRBV13,ASSFAEQF
many,TRBV20-1,SAGRLGNQPQH
.,TRBV24-1,ATSGGDSNEQF
few,TRBV5-1,ASSLNGGTSAQETQY
few,TRBV20-1,SATRGLHSYEQY
few,TRBV12-3/TRBV12-4,ASSLDRKAKNIQY
.,TRBV13,ASSGQRDRWSGYT
once,TRBV5-1,ASSLARVVETQY
many,TRBV4-1,ASSQVAGGHNEQF
few,TRBV25-1,ASSAGHTIDQPQH
.,TRBV20-1,SARSETRGWGSPLH